Below, 26 T cell receptor beta chains from the same sample are listed, as sequenced in a study of metastatic and nonmetastatic thyroid tumors. TCRdb redid the clone calls on the PCR reads using MiXCR. Among about 69,000 clones listed, around 14% were seen once. Until they underwent thyroid surgery, no patient had received any treatment. The sequencing sample was made of blood. The receptors were sampled from a male donor with papillary thyroid cancer or a benign thyroid nodule (not recorded which). Some clones in this sample may be carry-over from other donors' samples.

This clone was recorded many times. This chain connects TRBV7-8 to TRBJ1-2; possibly TRBD1 for D (6 bases). This CDR3 spans 14 amino acids. Trimming removed 0 bases from V and 2 bases from J, with 7 bases in between. Germline loops: CDR1 SGHVS, CDR2 FQNEAQ. The CDR3 DNA reads as TGTGCCAGCAGCTTAGCGGGGGGCAACTATGGCTACACCTTC. The encoded protein is CASSLAGGNYGYTF.

The J gene is TRBJ2-6, the V gene TRBV4-3; either TRBD1 or TRBD2 may supply D (6 bases each). Trimming stripped 7 bases from V and 4 bases from J, with 17 bases between. The CDR3 has 16 amino acids. From germline, CDR1 is LGHNA and CDR2 YSLEER. CDR3 sequence: CASNYSGDSGANVLTF. The CDR3 region has the DNA TGCGCCAGCAACTATTCAGGGGACTCAGGGGCCAACGTCCTGACTTTC.

This clone was detected many times. A much larger clone lies one base from this, so it may be a read error. The rearrangement joins TRBV6-2 or TRBV6-3 to TRBJ2-1, with D perhaps matching TRBD1 (6 bases). With 7 bases removed from V and 7 bases from J, the gap between germline ends came to 17 bases. Per the germline V gene, CDR1 is MNHEY and CDR2 is SVGEGT. This CDR3 comprises 14 residues. DNA for the CDR3: TGTGCCAGCATCCCCGGGACATCGGGTAATGAGCAGTTCTTC. Amino acid sequence: CASIPGTSGNEQFF.

There are many counts of this clone. The chain has TRBV6-8 and TRBJ2-1; 10 nucleotides line up with TRBD1. Germline CDR1 MNHGY, CDR2 SAAAGT. CDR3 length equals 14 residues. Germline trimming cut 5 bases from V and 2 bases from J; bases unmatched to any gene: 0. The CDR3 coding sequence is TGTGCCAGCAGTGGACAGGGGGCCTACAATGAGCAGTTCTTC. As protein: CASSGQGAYNEQFF.

This clone appeared many times. In nucleotides, the CDR3 is TGTGCCAGCAGTCCCGGAAAGGGGACAGCACTGCATACGTGGGAGCAGTACGTC. Protein: CASSPGKGTALHTWEQYV. The rearrangement joins TRBV7-2 to TRBJ2-7, with 7 bases fitting TRBD1. V shed 6 bases and J 7 bases; nucleotides not matched to a gene: 24. The CDR3 length is 18 residues. CDR1 is SGHTA, CDR2 FQGNSA, per germline.

The chain recombines TRBV11-3 with TRBJ1-3; the D gene is possibly TRBD1 (5 bases). This CDR3 has 15 amino acids. The germline V gene has CDR1 SGHNT and CDR2 YENEEA. V was cut by 4 bases and J by 6 bases, with 16 bases left in between. The DNA of the CDR3 is TGTGCCAGCAGCTCCGCCGACAGTGACGTAAACACCATATATTTT. This codes for CASSSADSDVNTIYF.

The chain employs TRBV6-1 and TRBJ1-2; the D gene is possibly TRBD1 (6 bases). The CDR3 sequence is 15 residues long. CDR1 and CDR2 (germline): MNHNS, SASEGT. Deletions cut 7 bases from V and 3 bases from J, with 18 bases between. DNA for the CDR3: TGTGCCAGCATATTAATTCAGGGGATGGACTATGGCTACACCTTC. Its translation: CASILIQGMDYGYTF.

V gene TRBV7-2 combines with J gene TRBJ2-7; a possible D gene is TRBD1 (7 bases). Germline V gene sequence: CDR1 SGHTA, CDR2 FQGNSA. V was clipped by 2 bases and J by 3 bases, with 14 bases between them. This CDR3 has 15 residues. As DNA, the CDR3 is TGTGCCAGCAGCTTACGACAGGGAGGTGACTACGAGCAGTACTTC. Residues: CASSLRQGGDYEQYF.

Of note for this clone: This may be a read error, as it is one base from a much larger clone. This chain connects TRBV9 to TRBJ1-1; D is perhaps TRBD1 (5 bases). The ends were cut back, 3 bases at V and 3 bases at J, with 9 bases in the middle. The V gene's germline CDR1 is SGDLS and CDR2 YYNGEE. This CDR3 has 13 residues. DNA for the CDR3: TGTGCCAGCAGCGAAGGGACGGACACTGAAGCTTTCTTT. Amino acid sequence: CASSEGTDTEAFF.

This clone was seen repeatedly, ten times or more. V and J are TRBV7-3 and TRBJ2-2, with D perhaps matching TRBD1 (6 bases). This CDR3 has 18 amino acids. V shed 1 base and J shed 0 bases, with 15 bases lying between them. The germline CDR1 and CDR2 sequences are SGHTA and FQGTGA. The CDR3 reads CASSLKLEDRTNTGELFF. The CDR3 coding sequence is TGTGCCAGCAGCTTAAAGCTTGAGGACAGAACGAACACCGGGGAGCTGTTTTTT. The complete variable domain, with remaining parts taken from reference TRBV7-3 and TRBJ2-2, reads GAGVSQTPSNKVTEKGKYVELRCDPISGHTALYWYRQSLGQGPEFLIYFQGTGAADDSGLPNDRFFAVRPEGSVSTLKIQRTERGDSAVYLCASSLKLEDRTNTGELFFGEGSRLTVL.

This clone was detected only a few times. A much more abundant neighbour one base away suggests this may be a read error. The chain joins TRBV7-2 to TRBJ1-2; D is uncertain. Looked up from germline, CDR1 is SGHTA and CDR2 is FQGNSA. Trimming took 0 bases from V and 4 from J, leaving 12 bases between them. This CDR3 spans 15 amino acids. This CDR3 is CASSLATAKGYGYTF. In DNA form, the CDR3 reads TGTGCCAGCAGCTTAGCGACGGCGAAGGGCTATGGCTACACCTTC. The variable domain in full, with the rest retrieved from reference TRBV7-2 and TRBJ1-2, is GAGVSQSPSNKVTEKGKDVELRCDPISGHTALYWYRQSLGQGLEFLIYFQGNSAPDKSGLPSDRFSAERTGGSVSTLTIQRTQQEDSAVYLCASSLATAKGYGYTFGSGTRLTVV.

In its sample, this clone was seen a few times. This sequence joins TRBV4-2 and TRBJ2-2; D remains ambiguous. Trimming left V 0 bases short and J 0 bases short, with 17 bases between. From germline, CDR1 is LGHNA and CDR2 YNFKEQ. The CDR3 consists of 19 residues. The CDR3 nucleotides read TGTGCCAGCAGCCAAGACGTGTTTGGGGTGACTTCGAACACCGGGGAGCTGTTTTTT. Protein sequence: CASSQDVFGVTSNTGELFF.

This clone was observed many times. The J gene is TRBJ2-1, the V gene TRBV4-3; TRBD2 matches 12 bases. The V gene's germline CDR1 is LGHNA and CDR2 YSLEER. This CDR3 has 18 amino acids. Losses at the gene ends were 3 bases for V and 4 bases for J; bases not matched to a gene: 10. The CDR3 DNA reads as TGCGCCAGCAGCCAGGACGTTCTAGCGGGAGGGGGATACAATGAGCAGTTCTTC. Protein sequence: CASSQDVLAGGGYNEQFF.

This clone was seen many times. The rearrangement uses TRBV7-9 and TRBJ2-7; 7 bases agree with TRBD2. Unmatched junction bases numbered 11, after V lost 5 bases and J lost 7 bases. Germline V gene sequence: CDR1 SEHNR, CDR2 FQNEAQ (reference sequence). This CDR3 has 14 amino acids. The CDR3 coding sequence is TGTGCCAGCAGCGGTACCGGGACTAAAGGGGAGCAGTACGTC. Encoded protein: CASSGTGTKGEQYV.

This clone occurred many times. The rearrangement links TRBV20-1 to TRBJ2-7; TRBD2 agrees at 7 bases. From germline, CDR1 is DFQATT and CDR2 SNEGSKA (reference sequence). J was trimmed by 3 bases and V by 6 bases; bases with no gene match: 8. This CDR3 spans 13 amino acids. The CDR3 nucleotides read TGCAGTGCAACGGGCGGCGGGAGCTACGAGCAGTACTTC. The encoded protein is CSATGGGSYEQYF.

The chain employs TRBV5-1 and TRBJ2-1; 10 bases map to TRBD2. V lost 0 bases, J lost 8 bases, and 14 bases stayed unmatched. The CDR3 is made up of 18 amino acids. Germline loops: CDR1 SGHRS, CDR2 YFSETQ. Here the CDR3 DNA reads TGCGCCAGCAGCTTGGGAGAGAGCGGGAGGGCCCTCGACGATGAGCAGTTCTTC. Residues: CASSLGESGRALDDEQFF.

This clone has just a few counts. It may be a read error: a sequence one base away is much more abundant. The J gene is TRBJ1-1, the V gene TRBV7-2; 9 bases line up with TRBD1. Germline assignment: CDR1 SGHTA and CDR2 FQGNSA. With V trimmed by 2 bases and J by 6 bases, 10 bases remained unmatched. The CDR3 runs to 16 residues. For the CDR3, the DNA is TGTGCCAGCAGCTTATCGTCCGGGACAGGGAAGGCTGAAGCTTTCTTT. Residues: CASSLSSGTGKAEAFF.

Many counts were recorded for this clone. V gene TRBV29-1 combines with J gene TRBJ2-1, with D possibly being TRBD1 or TRBD2 (5 bases each). Looked up from germline, CDR1 is SQVTM and CDR2 is ANQGSEA. Trimming removed 4 bases from V and 10 bases from J, with 17 bases in between. The CDR3 runs to 13 residues. DNA of the CDR3: TGCAGCGTTGGGGGGAGACCAGACGGAGAGCAGTTCTTC. As protein: CSVGGRPDGEQFF.

V and J are TRBV27 and TRBJ2-7; D remains unclear. The ends were cut back, 5 bases at V and 3 bases at J, with 23 bases in the middle. This CDR3 contains 17 residues. Germline CDR1 and CDR2: MNHEY and SMNVEV (reference sequence). DNA of the CDR3: TGTGCCAGCAGTCTATTGAGTCCGCAGTCCGCCGACTACGAGCAGTACTTC. Its protein product is CASSLLSPQSADYEQYF.

This clone was detected ten times or more. CDR3 protein: CASSQGTRGDEQFF. The CDR3 DNA reads TGTGCCAGCAGCCAAGGGACTAGGGGGGATGAGCAGTTCTTC. The chain employs TRBV3-1 and TRBJ2-1; a weak D match, TRBD2 (7 bases). V lost 1 base and J 8 bases, leaving 12 bases between the germline ends. Germline V CDR1 and CDR2: LGHDT, YNNKEL (reference sequence). The CDR3 runs to 14 residues.

The genes are TRBV11-2 and TRBJ2-5; 11 bases fit TRBD2. This CDR3 is 19 amino acids long. Germline CDR1 reads SGHAT; CDR2 reads FQNNGV. Germline trimming cut 0 bases from V and 4 bases from J; bases unmatched to any gene: 13. The CDR3: CASSLELIMVLAGAETQYF. The DNA of the CDR3 is TGTGCCAGCAGCTTAGAGCTAATTATGGTACTAGCGGGAGCAGAGACCCAGTACTTC. The variable domain in full, completed from reference TRBV11-2 and TRBJ2-5, reads EAGVAQSPRYKIIEKRQSVAFWCNPISGHATLYWYQQILGQGPKLLIQFQNNGVVDDSQLPKDRFSAERLKGVDSTLKIQPAKLEDSAVYLCASSLELIMVLAGAETQYFGPGTRLLVL.

This clone was recorded many times. V is TRBV3-1 and J is TRBJ1-1; D not certain. Between the trimmed V and J ends, which lost 1 base and 3 bases, there was a span of 12 bases. Germline V gene lookup returns CDR1 LGHDT and CDR2 YNNKEL (reference sequence). This CDR3 is 15 amino acids long. The CDR3 protein is CASSQVAGIDTEAFF. The CDR3 region has the DNA TGTGCCAGCAGCCAAGTGGCAGGAATCGACACTGAAGCTTTCTTT.

This clone was counted between two and nine times. Possible read error: a much larger clone is one base away. The chain is built from TRBV10-3 and TRBJ2-3, with D tentatively TRBD1 or TRBD2 (5 bases each). The CDR3 loop spans 14 amino acids. V was clipped by 5 bases and J by 4 bases, with 13 bases between them. Germline CDR1 ENHRY, CDR2 SYGVKD. In nucleotides, the CDR3 is TGTGCCATCAGTTCGGACGAGGGGCCAGATACGCAGTATTTT. Its translation is CAISSDEGPDTQYF.

This clone was seen repeatedly, ten times or more. Within the sample, other DNA sequences also encode this same CDR3. The chain links TRBV29-1 to TRBJ2-3, with 12 positions matching TRBD2. The junction had 3 bases not matched to a gene; V was cut back by 3 bases and J by 2 bases. Germline lookup yields CDR1 SQVTM and CDR2 ANQGSEA. This CDR3 is built from 15 residues. CDR3 nucleotide sequence: TGCAGCGTTGAGGCTAGCGGGAGGGTCACAGATACGCAGTATTTT. It encodes CSVEASGRVTDTQYF.

This clone was detected a few times. V is TRBV25-1 and J is TRBJ1-2, with D possibly being TRBD1 (6 bases). Germline values: CDR1 MGHDK, CDR2 SYGVNS. The CDR3 is made up of 14 amino acids. V was pared by 1 base and J by 5 bases, with 11 bases between. DNA of the CDR3: TGTGCCAGCAGTGAATCCGGACAGAGATATGGCTACACCTTC. It encodes CASSESGQRYGYTF.

This clone was counted ten times or more. CDR3 DNA sequence: TGTGCCAGCAGCTACAACAGGGGTAGGAGGCAGTTCTTC. This sequence encodes CASSYNRGRRQFF. This chain connects TRBV13 to TRBJ2-1; 7 bases line up with TRBD1. Per the germline V gene, CDR1 is PRHDT and CDR2 is FYEKMQ (reference sequence). The CDR3 contains 13 residues. The V and J ends lost 4 bases and 12 bases, in that order; junction bases with no gene match: 9.